These T cell receptor beta chains were read from a single sample in a study of cytomegalovirus exposure and HLA in healthy donors. Here immunoSEQ multiplex PCR was the method, and the copy in TCRdb shows in-frame clones only, minus some. The data contain some 190,000 clones, approximately 80% of them singletons. The material sequenced was PBMCs. Every receptor here comes from a woman aged 40-49 years in good health and CMV-seronegative. Both conserved end residues are part of each CDR3. The D gene is left open where the match is weak. Clone size appears in some rows only: once, few, many, or a class for an expanded clone.

TRBD1,TRBV7-8,TRBJ2-1,NA,CASSWGQQIYNEQFF,TGTGCCAGCAGCTGGGGACAGCAGATTTACAATGAGCAGTTCTTC
TRBD2,TRBV19,TRBJ2-7,NA,CASSLSSGSREQYF,TGTGCCAGTAGTCTATCTAGCGGGAGTCGGGAGCAGTACTTC
NA,TRBV7-8,TRBJ1-2,NA,CASSSLLLQGHGYTF,TGTGCCAGCAGCTCCCTACTTCTCCAGGGTCACGGCTACACCTTC
TRBD2,TRBV5-1,TRBJ2-7,NA,CASSPTTSVHERYF,TGCGCCAGCAGCCCAACTACTAGCGTTCACGAGCGGTACTTC
TRBD1,TRBV7-2,TRBJ2-5,NA,CASSFGTGETQYF,TGTGCCAGCAGCTTTGGGACAGGGGAGACCCAGTACTTC
TRBD1,TRBV5-4,TRBJ2-7,NA,CASSLAGGIYYEQYF,TGTGCCAGCAGCTTGGCAGGGGGCATATACTACGAGCAGTACTTC
NA,TRBV19,TRBJ1-2,NA,CASSIPPDDRYYGYTF,TGTGCCAGTAGTATTCCACCCGACGACAGGTACTATGGCTACACCTTC
TRBD2,TRBV4-2,TRBJ2-1,NA,CASSQATSGAHDEQFF,TGTGCCAGCAGCCAAGCTACTAGCGGGGCCCACGATGAGCAGTTCTTC
TRBD2,TRBV5-6,TRBJ2-2,NA,CASSLTSGRFTGELFF,TGTGCCAGCAGCTTGACTAGCGGGAGGTTCACCGGGGAGCTGTTTTTT
NA,TRBV7-9,TRBJ1-1,once,CASSLVPGRFTGNTEAFF,TGTGCCAGCAGCTTAGTACCGGGAAGGTTTACCGGGAACACTGAAGCTTTCTTT
TRBD2,TRBV27,TRBJ2-7,NA,CASRTPMGGGYEQYF,TGTGCCAGCAGAACCCCCATGGGGGGGGGCTACGAGCAGTACTTC
NA,TRBV29-1,TRBJ2-1,NA,CSVEGLWSSYNEQFF,TGCAGCGTTGAAGGGCTATGGAGCTCCTACAATGAGCAGTTCTTC
TRBD2,TRBV4-3,TRBJ2-5,NA,CASSQALGLAGFEETQYF,TGCGCCAGCAGCCAAGCTCTTGGTCTAGCGGGATTCGAAGAGACCCAGTACTTC
TRBD1,TRBV4-2,TRBJ2-2,NA,CASSQDDRGPGELFF,TGTGCCAGCAGCCAAGACGACAGGGGTCCCGGGGAGCTGTTTTTT
NA,TRBV5-4,TRBJ1-1,NA,CASSLRGTGLGTEAFF,TGTGCCAGCAGCTTACGCGGGACCGGATTAGGAACTGAAGCTTTCTTT
NA,TRBV5-5,TRBJ2-1,NA,CASSLVTSYNEQFF,TGTGCCAGCAGCTTGGTTACTAGCTACAATGAGCAGTTCTTC
NA,TRBV27,TRBJ1-2,NA,CASSPQGSNYGYTF,TGTGCCAGCAGTCCTCAGGGCTCAAACTATGGCTACACCTTC
TRBD2,TRBV9,TRBJ2-3,NA,CASSVEAGGAGGTDTQYF,TGTGCCAGCAGCGTAGAAGCGGGAGGTGCGGGGGGCACAGATACGCAGTATTTT
NA,TRBV30,TRBJ2-2,once,CAWRWESHTGELFF,TGTGCCTGGAGATGGGAGTCCCACACCGGGGAGCTGTTTTTT
NA,TRBV19,TRBJ1-2,NA,CASSPTGALNYGYTF,TGTGCCAGTAGCCCGACGGGAGCCCTTAACTATGGCTACACCTTC
NA,TRBV21-1,TRBJ1-5,NA,CISPGRGNQPQHF,TGTATCAGCCCTGGCAGGGGTAATCAGCCCCAGCATTTT
NA,TRBV6-1,TRBJ1-5,NA,CASNPTGLQPQHF,TGTGCCAGCAACCCCACAGGGTTGCAGCCCCAGCATTTT
TRBD1,TRBV2,TRBJ1-5,NA,CASSEDVGQGRYSNQPQHF,TGTGCCAGCAGTGAAGATGTGGGACAGGGGCGTTATAGCAATCAGCCCCAGCATTTT
NA,TRBV6-1,TRBJ2-7,NA,CASSESRPTYEQYF,TGTGCCAGCAGTGAAAGCAGGCCGACCTACGAGCAGTACTTC
NA,TRBV29-1,TRBJ2-2,NA,CSVGRRTANTGELFF,TGCAGCGTTGGGCGACGGACAGCTAACACCGGGGAGCTGTTTTTT
NA,TRBV27,TRBJ1-5,NA,CASSKASTGNQPQHF,TGTGCCAGCAGCAAGGCCTCCACGGGGAATCAGCCCCAGCATTTT
TRBD2,TRBV9,TRBJ2-1,NA,CASSVGPDSFGGNEQFF,TGTGCCAGCAGCGTAGGCCCTGACAGCTTCGGGGGGAATGAGCAGTTCTTC
NA,TRBV7-2,TRBJ2-7,few,CASSLTYEQYF,TGTGCCAGCAGTCTAACCTACGAGCAGTACTTC
NA,TRBV19,TRBJ2-1,NA,CASSIDRGQFF,TGTGCCAGTAGTATAGATAGGGGGCAGTTCTTC
NA,TRBV7-9,TRBJ1-1,NA,CASSVQGDAEAFF,TGTGCCAGCAGCGTTCAGGGTGACGCTGAAGCTTTCTTT
NA,TRBV19,TRBJ1-1,NA,CASSDSGRGPNTEAFF,TGTGCCAGTAGTGACTCCGGGCGGGGCCCGAACACTGAAGCTTTCTTT
NA,TRBV5-8,TRBJ1-3,NA,CASSPRPGNTIYF,TGTGCCAGCAGCCCGAGGCCTGGAAACACCATATATTTT
NA,TRBV30,TRBJ2-7,NA,CAWTSGGEQYF,TGTGCCTGGACTTCTGGGGGGGAGCAGTACTTC
NA,TRBV6-5,TRBJ2-1,NA,CASSYSRTYGPNEQFF,TGTGCCAGCAGTTACTCAAGGACTTACGGCCCCAATGAGCAGTTCTTC
TRBD1,TRBV2,TRBJ1-1,NA,CASSERGTEKAFF,TGTGCCAGCAGTGAACGAGGGACAGAAAAAGCTTTCTTT
TRBD1,TRBV6-5,TRBJ1-2,NA,CASTLNQGASGYTF,TGTGCCAGCACCTTGAACCAGGGGGCGAGTGGCTACACCTTC
NA,TRBV4-3,TRBJ2-2,NA,CASSQDKIRANTGELFF,TGCGCCAGCAGCCAAGATAAAATCCGGGCGAACACCGGGGAGCTGTTTTTT
TRBD1,TRBV7-2,TRBJ2-7,NA,CASSLQTTGGEQYF,TGTGCCAGCAGCTTACAGACTACAGGGGGCGAGCAGTACTTC
NA,TRBV7-9,TRBJ2-7,few,CASRHAGTYEQYF,TGTGCCAGCAGACACGCGGGTACCTACGAGCAGTACTTC
NA,TRBV7-2,TRBJ1-5,NA,CASSLAPTGNQPQHF,TGTGCCAGCAGCTTAGCGCCGACGGGGAATCAGCCCCAGCATTTT
NA,TRBV19,TRBJ1-4,NA,CASSIMRGVGEKLFF,TGTGCCAGTAGTATTATGCGGGGTGTGGGTGAAAAACTGTTTTTT
TRBD1,TRBV18,TRBJ1-2,NA,CASSFPQDRIYGYTF,TGTGCCAGCTCTTTCCCTCAGGACAGGATTTATGGCTACACCTTC
NA,TRBV5-1,TRBJ1-3,once,CASSPGMWEINTIYF,TGCGCCAGCAGCCCCGGCATGTGGGAGATAAACACCATATATTTT
TRBD1,TRBV11-3,TRBJ2-1,NA,CASIGQGARNEQFF,TGTGCCAGCATAGGACAGGGGGCGCGTAATGAGCAGTTCTTC
TRBD1,TRBV10-2,TRBJ1-5,NA,CASTQSGQGGQPQHF,TGCGCCAGCACCCAATCCGGGCAGGGGGGTCAGCCCCAGCATTTT
NA,TRBV11-3,TRBJ2-3,NA,CASSLGRADTQYF,TGTGCCAGCAGCCTAGGGCGGGCAGATACGCAGTATTTT
TRBD1,TRBV9,TRBJ2-1,NA,CASSGRGPYNEQFF,TGTGCCAGCAGCGGCAGGGGGCCTTACAATGAGCAGTTCTTC
NA,TRBV21-1,TRBJ1-5,NA,CASRCLTWGVQPQHF,TGTGCCAGCAGATGCCTTACGTGGGGAGTTCAGCCCCAGCATTTT
NA,TRBV21-1,TRBJ2-1,NA,CASSKEGLAEGNESYNEQFF,TGTGCCAGCAGCAAAGAGGGACTAGCGGAAGGCAACGAGTCCTACAATGAGCAGTTCTTC